The 10 T cell receptor beta chains below all came from one sample that was sequenced in a study of CD8 T cells in ankylosing spondylitis. TCRdb recomputed calls from the 5' RACE reads with MiXCR, one row per CDR3 protein. The sample yields 200,000 to 300,000 distinct CDR3 sequences, approximately 10% seen once. Sequencing used blood, either unsorted or a sorted T cell fraction (not recorded which). These receptors all stem from a male donor with ankylosing spondylitis or in good health (not recorded which).

This clonotype has ten or more counts. This sequence joins TRBV5-1 and TRBJ2-3; 8 nucleotides align to TRBD2. Germline V gene lookup returns CDR1 SGHRS and CDR2 YFSETQ. V lost 9 bases and J lost 0; bases outside the gene matches: 6. This CDR3 has 14 residues. The CDR3 DNA reads TGCGCCACCTATAGCGGGGCTAGCACAGATACGCAGTATTTT. Translating gives CATYSGASTDTQYF. The full variable domain, its missing parts supplied by reference TRBV5-1 and TRBJ2-3, is KAGVTQTPRYLIKTRGQQVTLSCSPISGHRSVSWYQQTPGQGLQFLFEYFSETQRNKGNFPGRFSGRQFSNSRSEMNVSTLELGDSALYLCATYSGASTDTQYFGPGTRLTVL.

Comments on this clonotype: A much larger clone lies one base from this, so it may be a read error. The V and J genes are TRBV5-1 and TRBJ2-5; possibly TRBD1 or TRBD2 for D (5 bases each). This CDR3 has 15 amino acids. The germline CDR1 and CDR2 sequences are SGHRS and YFSETQ. The CDR3 DNA is TGCGCCAGCAGCTTTGAACAGCTACCCCTAGGGACCCAGAACTTC. It specifies CASSFEQLPLGTQNF.

The V gene is TRBV5-6, the J gene TRBJ2-3; TRBD1 is a possible D gene (6 bases). The CDR3 runs 15 residues. V lost 4 bases to trimming and J lost 2 bases, with 14 bases between them. Germline V gives CDR1 SGHDT, CDR2 YYEEEE. CDR3: CASSHVDSVTDTQYF. CDR3 nucleotide sequence: TGTGCCAGCAGCCACGTGGACAGCGTCACAGATACGCAGTATTTT.

There are a few counts of this clonotype. The chain has TRBV30 and TRBJ2-1, with 10 bases lining up with TRBD2. CDR1 and CDR2 (germline): GTSNPN, SVGIG (reference sequence). This CDR3 spans 13 amino acids. J lost 6 bases, V lost 5 bases, and 4 bases had no gene match. CDR3 sequence reads: CAWSGTSVNEQFF. The CDR3 bases are TGTGCCTGGTCCGGGACTAGCGTCAATGAGCAGTTCTTC.

This clonotype was recorded at least ten times. The J gene is TRBJ2-7, the V gene TRBV19, with a tentative D call TRBD1 (6 bases). The CDR3 has 15 residues. Germline V gives CDR1 LNHDA, CDR2 SQIVND (reference sequence). V was shortened by 3 bases and J by 0 bases, with 12 bases between the two germline ends. CDR3 DNA: TGTGCCAGTAGTATCGTACAGGGCCACTCCTACGAGCAGTACTTC. Encoded protein: CASSIVQGHSYEQYF.

The sample holds many counts of this clonotype. The chain couples TRBV4-1 to TRBJ1-5; 8 bases are a match to TRBD1. CDR1 MGHRA and CDR2 YSYEKL come from the germline V gene. V gave up 4 bases and J gave up 5 bases; unmatched junction bases: 7. This CDR3 is built from 15 residues. The CDR3 nucleotides are TGCGCCAGCAGCCCAGGGACAGGTGCCTATCAGCCCCAGCATTTT. The encoded protein is CASSPGTGAYQPQHF.

The chain has TRBV4-1 and TRBJ2-5; no definite D call. Germline V gene data show CDR1 as MGHRA and CDR2 as YSYEKL. Between the trimmed V and J ends, which lost 1 base and 5 bases, there was a span of 11 bases. This CDR3 spans 14 amino acids. CDR3 DNA: TGCGCCAGCAGCCAAGGCCTCTACGGGGAGACCCAGTACTTC. Translating gives CASSQGLYGETQYF.

Worth noting for this clonotype: A read error may be the cause here, since a much bigger clone is one base away. CDR3 coding DNA: TGTGCCATCAAGGAGACGTGGGGCTACACCTTC. Translated: CAIKETWGYTF. The chain couples TRBV10-3 to TRBJ1-2; D unclear. From germline, CDR1 is ENHRY and CDR2 SYGVKD. The ends were cut back, 7 bases at V and 8 bases at J, with 11 bases in the middle. The CDR3 is 11 amino acids.

The rearrangement uses TRBV12-3 or TRBV12-4 and TRBJ2-7; D not resolved. This CDR3 has 11 residues. The ends were cut back, 6 bases at V and 5 bases at J, with 8 bases in the middle. As DNA, the CDR3 is TGTGCCAGCAGCCGAGTCAACGAGCAGTACTTC. As protein: CASSRVNEQYF.

This clonotype was counted ten times or more. The genes are TRBV2 and TRBJ1-5, with D tentatively TRBD1 (5 bases). The germline CDR1 and CDR2 sequences are SNHLY and FYNNEI. The V end was cut by 6 bases, the J end by 4 bases, with 13 bases between. This CDR3 comprises 14 residues. CDR3 nucleotide sequence: TGTGCCAGCAGGGCGGGGGTCCTTAATCAGCCCCAGCATTTT. It translates to CASRAGVLNQPQHF.